The T cell receptor beta chain under discussion was sequenced for a study of a mutant IDH1 vaccine in newly diagnosed glioma. Turning to the study itself: Patients in the study were vaccinated eight times, receiving shots in weeks 1, 3, 5, 7, 11, 15, 19 and 23. Every participant had undergone radiotherapy, temozolomide, or both before, and most underwent both. Treated patients had a mean age of about 38 years and a roughly 62% male, 37.5% female split.

TCRdb's table, derived via immunoSEQ multiplex PCR, lists solely in-frame clones and lacks some. This repertoire shows about 60,000 clones, around 80% found once; its top ten account for less than 8%. As regards this clone: Its antigen is unknown.

The germline CDR1 and CDR2 sequences are MGHRA and YSYEKL. The CDR3 totals 15 residues. Unmatched junction bases numbered 3, after V lost 4 bases and J lost 6 bases. Time point of the sample: week 5, during vaccination. Vaccination comprised doses that each held 300 ug of mutant IDH1 20-mer peptide, plus topical imiquimod. This sequence originates from a woman in her forties or fifties with glioma. Here the sequenced sample was PBMCs, taken from a glioma patient whose treatment included an IDH1 peptide vaccine. The chain carries TRBV4-1 and TRBJ2-1; 13 nucleotides align to TRBD2. DNA of the CDR3: TGCGCCAGCAGCCCCGGGACTAGCGGGGCCAATGAGCAGTTCTTC. Translation gives CASSPGTSGANEQFF.